The T cell receptor beta chain described here comes from a study of blood T cells in healthy people across ages. Notes on the study in general: Estimated diversity across one million T cells was deemed an underestimate.

Primers used in a second PCR of about 7 to 11 cycles were a sample-barcoded 5' primer and a J-beta primer mix. Each CDR3 protein is one row after TCRdb ran MiXCR on the 5' RACE reads. This sample has about 700,000 distinct CDR3 sequences, with around 32% found just once. Remarks on this clonotype: Its specificity is unknown. A read error may be the cause here, since a much bigger clone is one base away.

Germline CDR1 KGHDR, CDR2 SFDVKD. CDR3 length: 16 residues. A minimum of 6.5 million PBMCs was isolated per sample. The clonotype originates from a woman aged 80 or over in good health. The rearrangement uses TRBV24-1 and TRBJ2-1, with 7 bases aligning to TRBD2. The material sequenced was blood. CDR3 nucleotides: TGTGCCACCAGTGATCCGGGCGGGGGTTCCTGCAATGAGCAGTTCTTC. Translating it yields CATSDPGGGSCNEQFF.